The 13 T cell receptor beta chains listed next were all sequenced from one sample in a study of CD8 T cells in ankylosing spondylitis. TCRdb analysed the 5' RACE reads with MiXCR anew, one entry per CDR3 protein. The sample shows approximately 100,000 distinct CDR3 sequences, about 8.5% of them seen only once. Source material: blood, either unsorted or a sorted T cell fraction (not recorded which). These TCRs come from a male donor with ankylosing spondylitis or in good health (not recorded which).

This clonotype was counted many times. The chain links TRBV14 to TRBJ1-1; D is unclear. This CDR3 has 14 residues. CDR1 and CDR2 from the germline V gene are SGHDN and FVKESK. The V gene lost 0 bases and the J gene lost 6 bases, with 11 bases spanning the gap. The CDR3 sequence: CASSQDGPVPEAFF. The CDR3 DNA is TGTGCCAGCAGCCAAGATGGTCCAGTCCCTGAAGCTTTCTTT.

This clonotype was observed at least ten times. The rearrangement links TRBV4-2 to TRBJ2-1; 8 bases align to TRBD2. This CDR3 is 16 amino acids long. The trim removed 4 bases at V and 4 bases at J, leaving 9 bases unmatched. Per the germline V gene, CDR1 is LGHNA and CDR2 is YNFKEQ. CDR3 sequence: CASSRQKAGEYNEQFF. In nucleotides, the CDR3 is TGTGCCAGCAGCCGCCAGAAAGCGGGGGAGTACAATGAGCAGTTCTTC.

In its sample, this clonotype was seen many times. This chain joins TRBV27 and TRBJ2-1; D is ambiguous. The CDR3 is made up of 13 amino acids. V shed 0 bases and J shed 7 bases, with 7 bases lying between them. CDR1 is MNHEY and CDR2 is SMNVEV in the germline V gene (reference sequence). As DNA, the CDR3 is TGTGCCAGCAGTTTATCGATCGCTAATGAGCAGTTCTTC. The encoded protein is CASSLSIANEQFF.

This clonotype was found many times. The CDR3 here is CASSQVLAGGRVNIQYF. In nucleotides, the CDR3 is TGCGCCAGCAGCCAAGTCCTAGCGGGAGGGCGGGTGAACATTCAGTACTTC. J is TRBJ2-4 and V is TRBV4-3; TRBD2 matches 12 bases. CDR1 is LGHNA, CDR2 YSLEER, per germline. V dropped 1 base and J dropped 7; count of bases not matched to a gene: 8. This CDR3 region has 17 residues.

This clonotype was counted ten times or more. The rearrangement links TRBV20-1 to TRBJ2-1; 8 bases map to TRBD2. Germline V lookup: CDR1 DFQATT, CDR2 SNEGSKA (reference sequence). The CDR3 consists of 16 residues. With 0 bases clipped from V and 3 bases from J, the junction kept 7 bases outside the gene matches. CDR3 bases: TGCAGTGCTAGAGATCTGGCGGGAGGTATCTACAATGAGCAGTTCTTC. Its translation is CSARDLAGGIYNEQFF.

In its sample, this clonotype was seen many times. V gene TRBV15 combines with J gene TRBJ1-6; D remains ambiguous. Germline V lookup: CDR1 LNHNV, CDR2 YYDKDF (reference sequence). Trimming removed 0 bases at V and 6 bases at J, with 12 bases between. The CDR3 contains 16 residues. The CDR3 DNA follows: TGTGCCACCAGCAGAGATGCCCCGGGTTTTAATTCACCCCTCCACTTT. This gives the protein CATSRDAPGFNSPLHF.

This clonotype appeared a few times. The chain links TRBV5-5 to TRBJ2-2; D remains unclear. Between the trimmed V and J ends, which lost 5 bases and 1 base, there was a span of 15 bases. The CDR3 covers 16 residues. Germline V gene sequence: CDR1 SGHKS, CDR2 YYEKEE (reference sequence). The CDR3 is CASSFGDGLNTGELFF. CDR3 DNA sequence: TGTGCCAGCAGTTTCGGAGACGGGCTGAACACCGGGGAGCTGTTTTTT.

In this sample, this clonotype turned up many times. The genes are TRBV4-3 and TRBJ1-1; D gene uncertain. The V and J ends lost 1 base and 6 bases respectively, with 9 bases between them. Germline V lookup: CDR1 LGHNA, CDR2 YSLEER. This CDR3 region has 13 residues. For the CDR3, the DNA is TGCGCCAGCAGCCAAGTTCTCGAGGCTGAAGCTTTCTTT. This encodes CASSQVLEAEAFF.

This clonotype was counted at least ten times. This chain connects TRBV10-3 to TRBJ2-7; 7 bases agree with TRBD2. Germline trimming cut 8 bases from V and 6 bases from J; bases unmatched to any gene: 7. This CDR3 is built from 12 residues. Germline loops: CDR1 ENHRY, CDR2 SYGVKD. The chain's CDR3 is CAIGPSSGEQYF. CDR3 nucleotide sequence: TGTGCCATCGGACCCTCTAGCGGCGAGCAGTACTTC.

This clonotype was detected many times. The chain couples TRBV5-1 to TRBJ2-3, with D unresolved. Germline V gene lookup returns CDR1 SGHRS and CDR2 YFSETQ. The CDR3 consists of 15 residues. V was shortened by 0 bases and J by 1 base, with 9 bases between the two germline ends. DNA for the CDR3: TGCGCCAGCAGCTTGGATGGCTCTCGCACAGATACGCAGTATTTT. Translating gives CASSLDGSRTDTQYF.

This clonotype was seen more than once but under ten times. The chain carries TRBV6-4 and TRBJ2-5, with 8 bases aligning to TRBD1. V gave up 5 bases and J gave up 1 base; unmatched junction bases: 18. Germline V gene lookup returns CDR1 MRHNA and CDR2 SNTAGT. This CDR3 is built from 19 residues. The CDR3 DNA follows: TGTGCCAGCAGTCCCTCGAGCCTTCTCCGGGACAGGCGCCAAGAGACCCAGTACTTC. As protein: CASSPSSLLRDRRQETQYF.

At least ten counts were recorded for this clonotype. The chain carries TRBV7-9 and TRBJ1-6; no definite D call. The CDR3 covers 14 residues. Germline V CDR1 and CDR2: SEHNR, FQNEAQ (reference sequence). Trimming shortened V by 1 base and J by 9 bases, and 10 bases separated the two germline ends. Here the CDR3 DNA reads TGTGCCAGCAGCTTAGGACCCGCAGGTTCACCCCTCCACTTT. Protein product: CASSLGPAGSPLHF.

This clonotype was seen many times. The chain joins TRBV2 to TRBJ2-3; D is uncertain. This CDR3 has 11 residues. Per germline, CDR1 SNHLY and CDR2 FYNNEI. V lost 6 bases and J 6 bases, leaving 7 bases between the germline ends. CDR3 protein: CASSPVDTQYF. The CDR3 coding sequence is TGTGCCAGCAGCCCCGTGGATACGCAGTATTTT.